These 9 T cell receptor beta chains were sequenced from one sample in a study of monozygotic twins with inflammatory bowel disease. Following a re-call of the 5' RACE reads, TCRdb has one entry per CDR3 protein and lacks DNA. The data include around 400,000 distinct CDR3 sequences; the top ten clones carry around 2.3%. The sample taken for sequencing was blood. The receptors originated from a human donor with ulcerative colitis or Crohn's disease, or a healthy co-twin of an affected twin (not recorded which).

The chain combines TRBV3-1 with TRBJ1-2. Germline CDR1 LGHDT, CDR2 YNNKEL (reference sequence). The CDR3 is made up of 14 amino acids. CDR3 amino acids: CASSLGTLSYGYTF.

The rearrangement uses TRBV28 and TRBJ2-3; TCRdb's D call, TRBD2, is unchecked because there is no DNA. In germline, CDR1 is MDHEN, CDR2 SYDVKM. CDR3 length equals 19 residues. CDR3 loop: CAKGRDTRKREVWRDTQYF.

This rearrangement joins TRBV5-6 to TRBJ2-7; the TCRdb call, TRBD1, lacks DNA for checking. CDR3 length equals 16 residues. Germline CDR1 and CDR2: SGHDT and YYEEEE. CDR3 loop: CASSPRQGHSQHEQYF.

The CDR3 here is CASSWRSRGEETQYF. This rearrangement joins TRBV12-3 or TRBV12-4 to TRBJ2-5; TCRdb reports TRBD1, a call that lacks DNA to check it against. The CDR3 sequence is 15 residues long.

The chain links TRBV18 to TRBJ2-2; the TCRdb call, TRBD1, lacks DNA for checking. The CDR3 has 13 residues. Germline V gene data show CDR1 as KGHSH and CDR2 as LQKENI. The CDR3 protein is CASSRDTSGELFF.

The chain is built from TRBV6-1 and TRBJ1-4; TCRdb lists TRBD1, though no DNA is available to test this call. The CDR3 runs 14 residues. Germline V gene sequence: CDR1 MNHNS, CDR2 SASEGT. The CDR3 reads CASSEARTGRQLFF.

The chain carries TRBV7-9 and TRBJ1-2; TCRdb's D gene call, TRBD1, goes unchecked for lack of DNA. The germline CDR1 and CDR2 sequences are SEHNR and FQNEAQ (reference sequence). This CDR3 has 15 amino acids. This chain's CDR3 is CASSLFSRGEYGYTF. Combining the CDR3 with reference TRBV7-9 and TRBJ1-2 gives the whole variable domain DTGVSQNPRHKITKRGQNVTFRCDPISEHNRLYWYRQTLGQGPEFLTYFQNEAQLEKSRLLSDRFSAERPKGSFSTLEIQRTEQGDSAMYLCASSLFSRGEYGYTFGSGTRLTVV.

The chain combines TRBV6-4 with TRBJ2-3; TCRdb gives TRBD2 as the D gene, but with no DNA this cannot be confirmed. This CDR3 is 15 amino acids long. Per the germline V gene, CDR1 is MRHNA and CDR2 is SNTAGT. CDR3 residues: CASSESGGPQDTQYF.

J is TRBJ1-5 and V is TRBV6-5. There are 14 residues in the CDR3. Germline loops: CDR1 MNHEY, CDR2 SVGAGI. This CDR3 is CASSYGGRDQPQHF.